Listed below are T cell receptor beta chains from one sample, sequenced in a study of T cells in Graves' hyperthyroidism and ophthalmopathy. From the multiplex PCR reads, TCRdb called clonotypes with MiXCR, one entry per CDR3 protein. In the table there are about 290,000 distinct CDR3 sequences, less than 20% of which are singletons. The specimen was blood. The receptor source for this set is a middle-aged man with Graves' ophthalmopathy. Both conserved end residues are trimmed from each CDR3. Each record gives: V gene, CDR3 protein.

V: TRBV5-6; CDR3: ASSLAGRQGTYRGGELF
V: TRBV5-5; CDR3: ASIPGGGEQF
V: TRBV27; CDR3: ASSLRDRVYEQY
V: TRBV12-3/TRBV12-4; CDR3: ASRPTGGSDNEQF
V: TRBV28; CDR3: ASSLTVYEQF
V: TRBV29-1; CDR3: SVGQDLNTEAF
V: TRBV20-1; CDR3: SARALPTQY
V: TRBV20-1; CDR3: SARGPGSSGSYEQY
V: TRBV29-1; CDR3: SVAGGTNTGELF
V: TRBV7-9; CDR3: ASSPPGDGETQY
V: TRBV14; CDR3: ASSQGQEGKSNRPQH
V: TRBV20-1; CDR3: SAGQGYGYT
V: TRBV12-3/TRBV12-4; CDR3: ASSSRQGYTEAF
V: TRBV4-1; CDR3: ASSRGQGDTGELF
V: TRBV5-1; CDR3: ASRYGSGRRYNEQF
V: TRBV18; CDR3: ASSEGFSYEQY
V: TRBV29-1; CDR3: SVGGVAGGTDTQY
V: TRBV29-1; CDR3: SVQDGGDEKLF
V: TRBV5-5; CDR3: ASSLGTGSQEAF
V: TRBV18; CDR3: ASSPWDRANYEQY
V: TRBV15; CDR3: ATSRDLDRRNTGELF
V: TRBV7-8; CDR3: ASSLGPSAVDEQY
V: TRBV10-3; CDR3: AISEQRDRGRTEAF
V: TRBV4-1; CDR3: ASSRSLAEGTDTQY
V: TRBV7-9; CDR3: ASSRAGGTYEQY
V: TRBV2; CDR3: ASSIRRRGRFEGIQPQH
V: TRBV6-1; CDR3: ASSKGPGIGDTQY
V: TRBV12-3/TRBV12-4; CDR3: ASSSSTAFPTYEQY